These 30 T cell receptor beta chains were all obtained from the same sample, sequenced in a study of blood T cell repertoires in COVID-19. Profiled with immunoSEQ multiplex PCR; TCRdb holds only in-frame clones, not every one. In the table there are 250,000 to 300,000 clones, 86% of which are singletons. Material for sequencing was peripheral blood. The receptors originated from a woman in her twenties or thirties with active or convalescent COVID-19.

The chain is built from TRBV5-1 and TRBJ2-6; D possibly corresponds to TRBD2 (5 bases). The V end was cut by 2 bases, the J end by 0 bases, with 9 bases between. Per the germline V gene, CDR1 is SGHRS and CDR2 is YFSETQ. This CDR3 contains 16 residues. DNA for the CDR3: TGCGCCAGCAGCTTTGGAGGCAGCTCTGGGGCCAACGTCCTGACTTTC. Protein: CASSFGGSSGANVLTF.

The chain uses TRBV15 and TRBJ2-7, with D perhaps TRBD2 (6 bases). The CDR3 contains 16 residues. Germline loops: CDR1 LNHNV, CDR2 YYDKDF (reference sequence). The V gene lost 1 base and the J gene lost 3 bases, with 16 bases spanning the gap. CDR3 residues: CATSRARTRGDYEQYF. CDR3 nucleotides: TGTGCCACCAGCAGAGCCCGGACGCGGGGTGACTACGAGCAGTACTTC.

A few counts support this clone. The V gene is TRBV7-9, the J gene TRBJ1-4, with a possible D match to TRBD1 (6 bases). This CDR3 spans 16 amino acids. V shed 5 bases and J shed 0 bases, with 13 bases lying between them. Per germline, CDR1 SEHNR and CDR2 FQNEAQ (reference sequence). The CDR3 loop reads CASSLRDTTTNEKLFF. The CDR3 DNA is TGTGCCAGCAGCCTCCGGGACACCACAACTAATGAAAAACTGTTTTTT.

V is TRBV30 and J is TRBJ1-6; 8 bases map to TRBD1. This CDR3 has 17 residues. The V gene's germline CDR1 is GTSNPN and CDR2 SVGIG (reference sequence). Trimming took 0 bases from V and 11 from J; bases not matched to a gene: 15. In nucleotides, the CDR3 is TGTGCCTGGAGTGTATGGGGACAGGCGTCACATTCGGCACCCCTCCACTTT. Translation gives CAWSVWGQASHSAPLHF.

The chain uses TRBV5-1 and TRBJ2-3; possible D gene TRBD2, 6 bases. Germline values: CDR1 SGHRS, CDR2 YFSETQ. The V end was cut by 2 bases, the J end by 5 bases, with 15 bases between. This CDR3 contains 15 residues. The CDR3 coding sequence is TGCGCCAGCAGCTTCTTGGCGGGGACTCAAGATACGCAGTATTTT. Translating gives CASSFLAGTQDTQYF.

This clone was counted once. The J gene is TRBJ2-7, the V gene TRBV10-1; TRBD1 might be the D (5 bases). Germline V gene lookup returns CDR1 WNHNN and CDR2 SYGVQD (reference sequence). CDR3 size: 14 residues. Between the trimmed V and J ends, which lost 2 bases and 2 bases, there was a span of 10 bases. The CDR3, as DNA: TGCGCCAGCAGTGAGCGGTGGGGCCCCTACGAGCAGTACTTC. Its translation is CASSERWGPYEQYF.

The CDR3, as DNA: TGTGCCAGCAGCTTAGAGGCGGGGAGGGCTTTCTTT. Protein sequence: CASSLEAGRAFF. The chain joins TRBV7-9 to TRBJ1-1; D is unresolved. The V gene's germline CDR1 is SEHNR and CDR2 FQNEAQ (reference sequence). This CDR3 is built from 12 residues. Trimming shortened V by 1 base and J by 11 bases, and 11 bases separated the two germline ends.

V and J are TRBV27 and TRBJ1-1, with D unclear. CDR3 length equals 14 residues. The ends were cut back, 4 bases at V and 2 bases at J, with 11 bases in the middle. Germline CDR1 is MNHEY and CDR2 is SMNVEV (reference sequence). The CDR3 DNA sequence: TGTGCCAGCAGTTCAACACAGATAAACACTGAAGCTTTCTTT. Its translation is CASSSTQINTEAFF.

This chain uses TRBV3-1 (or the pseudogene TRBV3-2) with TRBJ2-1; 9 bases match TRBD2. Looked up from germline, CDR1 is LGHDT and CDR2 is YNNKEL (reference sequence). Trimming at V came to 2 bases and at J to 2 bases, leaving 4 bases not matched to a gene. There are 16 residues in the CDR3. The CDR3 region is CASSQRVAGAYNEQFF. CDR3 DNA sequence: TGTGCCAGCAGCCAAAGAGTAGCGGGGGCCTACAATGAGCAGTTCTTC.

The chain carries TRBV24-1 and TRBJ1-2, with D unclear. Germline lookup yields CDR1 KGHDR and CDR2 SFDVKD. The V gene lost 0 bases and the J gene lost 7 bases, with 11 bases spanning the gap. This CDR3 is built from 14 residues. CDR3 bases: TGTGCCACCAGTGATTTGACGAGGGAAAGTGGCTACACCTTC. Its protein is CATSDLTRESGYTF.

The chain has TRBV6-6 and TRBJ2-1; perhaps TRBD1 as D (5 bases). There are 16 residues in the CDR3. The germline CDR1 and CDR2 sequences are MNHNY and SVGAGI (reference sequence). Trimming took 0 bases from V and 7 from J, leaving 16 bases between them. The CDR3 nucleotides are TGTGCCAGCAGTTACTCCGGAGCAGGGCGTGAAAATGAGCAGTTCTTC. It specifies CASSYSGAGRENEQFF.

This chain joins TRBV7-9 and TRBJ2-1; a weak D match, TRBD2 (5 bases). Germline lookup yields CDR1 SEHNR and CDR2 FQNEAQ (reference sequence). The CDR3 loop spans 15 amino acids. Trimming removed 0 bases from V and 8 bases from J, with 14 bases in between. Here the CDR3 DNA reads TGTGCCAGCAGCTTAGCACTTCGGGAAAAAGATGAGCAGTTCTTC. Amino acid sequence: CASSLALREKDEQFF.

The rearrangement links TRBV6-5 to TRBJ1-6; no firm D call. Deletions cut 6 bases from V and 8 bases from J, with 11 bases between. From germline, CDR1 is MNHEY and CDR2 SVGAGI. The CDR3 extends over 13 amino acids. The CDR3 nucleotides read TGTGCCAGCAGAACGGACTCCCATTCACCCCTCCACTTT. Its protein is CASRTDSHSPLHF.

V gene TRBV4-3 combines with J gene TRBJ1-5; D is uncertain. This CDR3 region has 15 residues. Trimming cost V 0 bases and J 4 bases, with 10 bases left between them. Germline lookup yields CDR1 LGHNA and CDR2 YSLEER. The CDR3 here is CASSQDWQANQPQHF. CDR3 nucleotide sequence: TGCGCCAGCAGCCAAGATTGGCAGGCTAATCAGCCCCAGCATTTT.

V gene TRBV28 combines with J gene TRBJ1-1; TRBD1 agrees at 8 bases. The germline V gene encodes CDR1 MDHEN and CDR2 SYDVKM. The CDR3 runs to 13 residues. V trimming: 8 bases; J trimming: 3 bases; junction bases outside the gene matches: 5. The CDR3 region is CASQGARDTEAFF. The CDR3 region has the DNA TGTGCCAGCCAGGGGGCCAGAGACACTGAAGCTTTCTTT.

The genes are TRBV2 and TRBJ1-2; maybe TRBD1 (6 bases). The germline CDR1 and CDR2 sequences are SNHLY and FYNNEI. CDR3 length equals 12 residues. V gave up 6 bases and J gave up 8 bases, with 13 bases separating them. CDR3 in amino acids: CASRHRVQGYTF. CDR3 DNA: TGTGCCAGCAGGCACAGGGTACAAGGCTACACCTTC.

The V gene is TRBV2, the J gene TRBJ2-7; perhaps TRBD2 as D (6 bases). V was trimmed by 3 bases and J by 2 bases, leaving 11 bases between them. CDR1 SNHLY and CDR2 FYNNEI come from the germline V gene. The CDR3 is made up of 14 amino acids. This chain's CDR3 is CASSESGGTYEQYF. CDR3 in DNA: TGTGCCAGCAGTGAGTCTGGGGGGACCTACGAGCAGTACTTC.

This clone was seen only a few times. The same CDR3 also results from other DNA sequences found in this sample. The chain recombines TRBV5-4 with TRBJ2-5, with TRBD2 matching 14 bases. CDR1 and CDR2 from the germline V gene are SGHNT and YYREEE (reference sequence). Germline trimming cut 0 bases from V and 2 bases from J; bases unmatched to any gene: 0. CDR3 length: 16 amino acids. The CDR3 spells CASSLGLAGGQETQYF. CDR3 nucleotides: TGTGCCAGCAGCTTGGGACTAGCGGGGGGGCAAGAGACCCAGTACTTC.

This clone was seen a few times. The chain uses TRBV19 and TRBJ2-1, with a weak D call TRBD1 (6 bases). V lost 5 bases and J lost 8, with 10 bases in between. In germline, CDR1 is LNHDA, CDR2 SQIVND (reference sequence). CDR3 length: 12 amino acids. The CDR3 sequence: CASSATGDEQFF. The CDR3 DNA sequence: TGTGCCAGTAGTGCGACAGGCGATGAGCAGTTCTTC.

V gene TRBV6-2 or TRBV6-3 combines with J gene TRBJ1-2, with D unclear. The CDR3 is 13 residues long. The ends were cut back, 6 bases at V and 5 bases at J, with 13 bases in the middle. Germline V gives CDR1 MNHEY, CDR2 SVGEGT. For the CDR3, the DNA is TGTGCCAGCAGCCAAACGGGCGGGTATGGCTACACCTTC. Translating gives CASSQTGGYGYTF.

The V call is TRBV19, the J call TRBJ1-3, with D possibly TRBD1 on 6 matching bases. This CDR3 has 14 amino acids. V dropped 1 base and J dropped 3 bases, with 7 bases sitting between them. Germline V gives CDR1 LNHDA, CDR2 SQIVND (reference sequence). The CDR3 loop reads CASSIARGGNTIYF. The CDR3, as DNA: TGTGCCAGTAGTATAGCCAGGGGTGGAAACACCATATATTTT.

The V and J genes are TRBV9 and TRBJ2-1; TRBD2 matches 8 bases. Germline V lookup: CDR1 SGDLS, CDR2 YYNGEE. The junction had 12 bases not matched to a gene; V was cut back by 2 bases and J by 5 bases. The length of the CDR3 is 17 residues. CDR3 region: CASSVGRASGFHNEQFF. CDR3 DNA: TGTGCCAGCAGCGTTGGGAGGGCTAGCGGGTTCCACAATGAGCAGTTCTTC.

To note about this clone: Other DNA sequences within the sample encode an identical CDR3. The genes are TRBV9 and TRBJ1-3, with D possibly matching TRBD1 (6 bases). CDR3 length: 15 residues. V lost 0 bases to trimming and J lost 4 bases, with 11 bases between them. Per the germline V gene, CDR1 is SGDLS and CDR2 is YYNGEE. Here the CDR3 DNA reads TGTGCCAGCAGCGTAGAGGGGGGGCCCGGAAACACCATATATTTT. Its protein is CASSVEGGPGNTIYF.

The V and J genes are TRBV4-2 and TRBJ2-2, with TRBD2 matching over 8 bases. The CDR3 is made up of 15 amino acids. Germline loops: CDR1 LGHNA, CDR2 YNFKEQ. Trimming at V came to 0 bases and at J to 7 bases, leaving 4 bases not matched to a gene. CDR3 amino acids: CASSQDSGEGGELFF. The CDR3 DNA is TGTGCCAGCAGCCAAGATAGCGGGGAGGGCGGGGAGCTGTTTTTT.

The rearrangement uses TRBV6-5 and TRBJ1-3; D remains unclear. V was trimmed by 0 bases and J by 4 bases, leaving 13 bases between them. CDR3 length equals 16 residues. Germline loops: CDR1 MNHEY, CDR2 SVGAGI. CDR3 sequence reads: CASSYSTSGPGNTIYF. CDR3 nucleotides: TGTGCCAGCAGTTACTCCACTAGCGGGCCCGGAAACACCATATATTTT.

The chain recombines TRBV4-3 with TRBJ2-3; 10 bases align to TRBD2. The CDR3 runs 18 residues. After removal of 0 bases from V and 5 bases from J, the junction contained 11 bases not matched to a gene. Per the germline V gene, CDR1 is LGHNA and CDR2 is YSLEER. The CDR3 region is CASSQDPPASGGRDTQYF. The CDR3 coding sequence is TGCGCCAGCAGCCAAGATCCGCCGGCTAGCGGGGGAAGAGATACGCAGTATTTT.

This chain uses TRBV7-9 with TRBJ1-4; weak D call: TRBD1 (5 bases). The CDR3 is 15 amino acids. Trimming pared 5 bases from V and 1 base from J, leaving 11 bases between. CDR1 and CDR2 (germline): SEHNR, FQNEAQ (reference sequence). The DNA of the CDR3 is TGTGCCAGCAGCCCGGGGGGGGTAACTAATGAAAAACTGTTTTTT. As protein: CASSPGGVTNEKLFF. Variable domain in full (rest from reference TRBV7-9 and TRBJ1-4): DTGVSQNPRHKITKRGQNVTFRCDPISEHNRLYWYRQTLGQGPEFLTYFQNEAQLEKSRLLSDRFSAERPKGSFSTLEIQRTEQGDSAMYLCASSPGGVTNEKLFFGSGTQLSVL.

This sequence joins TRBV20-1 and TRBJ1-1; D gene uncertain. The germline V gene has CDR1 DFQATT and CDR2 SNEGSKA (reference sequence). Trimming shortened V by 5 bases and J by 0 bases, and 4 bases separated the two germline ends. The CDR3 is 11 residues long. This CDR3 reads CSAPLNTEAFF. The CDR3 nucleotides are TGCAGTGCTCCCTTGAACACTGAAGCTTTCTTT.

The V gene is TRBV9, the J gene TRBJ1-5; tentative D call: TRBD1 (6 bases). Germline values: CDR1 SGDLS, CDR2 YYNGEE. The CDR3 is 14 amino acids. V lost 5 bases and J 0 bases, leaving 9 bases between the germline ends. The DNA for the CDR3 is TGTGCCAGCAGTCCGACAGGTAGCAATCAGCCCCAGCATTTT. Its protein is CASSPTGSNQPQHF.

This chain joins TRBV7-3 and TRBJ2-5, with 7 positions matching TRBD2. The CDR3 sequence is 13 residues long. V shed 5 bases and J 4 bases; nucleotides not matched to a gene: 4. Germline CDR1 reads SGHTA; CDR2 reads FQGTGA. CDR3 sequence reads: CASSRLAGETQYF. The CDR3 bases are TGTGCCAGCAGCCGACTAGCAGGAGAGACCCAGTACTTC.